These T cell receptor beta chains were read from a single sample in a study of T-cell reconstitution after alpha-beta-depleted transplantation in children. Each CDR3 protein gets one entry after TCRdb re-called the PCR reads with MiXCR. The table lists a few hundred thousand distinct CDR3 sequences, about an eighth of them singletons. The sequenced sample was PBMCs, mostly from graft donor cells, obtained 360 days after TCRalphabeta/CD19-depleted stem cell transplant. These receptors came from a male patient aged 10 to 17 who had a stem cell transplant for acute myeloid leukemia, so the T cells may come from the graft donor. CDR3s include the opening cysteine and the closing phenylalanine or tryptophan. Fields, in order: D gene, V gene, clone size, J gene, CDR3 DNA, CDR3 protein. D genes are given only for firm matches. Clone sizes are given selectively: once, few, many, or a class where the clone is expanded.

>TRBD1|TRBV4-3|many|TRBJ2-2
TGCGCCAGCAGCCAAGATTTCATCGGGGGACAGGCTAACACCGGGGAGCTGTTTTTT
CASSQDFIGGQANTGELFF
>TRBD2|TRBV7-3|few|TRBJ2-1
TGTGCCAGCAGCCCGATTCCGGGACTAGCGGGATTCGATGAGCAGTTCTTC
CASSPIPGLAGFDEQFF
>TRBD2|TRBV12-3/TRBV12-4|few|TRBJ2-7
TGTGCCAGCAGTGCCCCGGGGGGAGACCATTCTCGCGAGCAGTACTTC
CASSAPGGDHSREQYF
>TRBD2|TRBV2|few|TRBJ2-3
TGTGCCACCAGACTAGCCACAGATACGCAGTATTTT
CATRLATDTQYF
>-|TRBV12-3/TRBV12-4|-|TRBJ2-3
TGTGCCAGCAGCTTTGGGGGGCCAGATACGCAGTATTTT
CASSFGGPDTQYF
>-|TRBV12-3/TRBV12-4|few|TRBJ2-3
TGTGCCAGCACCCTACGGGGCCCAGATACGCAGTATTTT
CASTLRGPDTQYF
>-|TRBV20-1|many|TRBJ2-7
TGCAGTGCTAGAGGAACCTACGAGCAGTACTTC
CSARGTYEQYF
>-|TRBV18|many|TRBJ2-2
TGTGCCAGCTCACCAGGGGCGGAGAGGAGCGGGGAGCTGTTTTTT
CASSPGAERSGELFF
>-|TRBV4-3|-|TRBJ2-2
TGCGCCAGCAGCCAAGAAGTAGGAGGGCAGCTGTTTTTT
CASSQEVGGQLFF
>-|TRBV29-1|many|TRBJ2-5
TGCAGCGTTGAAACCCGGGACACCTACTGGGGGGAGACCCAGTACTTC
CSVETRDTYWGETQYF
>-|TRBV4-2|-|TRBJ2-3
TGTGCCAGCAGCCAAGAAACCGGGGGATTTAGCACAGATACGCAGTATTTT
CASSQETGGFSTDTQYF
>-|TRBV4-1|few|TRBJ2-5
TGCGCCAGCAGCCAAGATTTAAGACAGATGGAGACCCAGTACTTC
CASSQDLRQMETQYF
>-|TRBV18|-|TRBJ2-5
TGTGCCAGCTCACCACCTGTTCAGGGGTGGTTGGAGACCCAGTACTTC
CASSPPVQGWLETQYF
>TRBD2|TRBV7-2|many|TRBJ2-1
TGTGCCAGCAGAGCCTGGGGGACTAGCAATGAGCAGTTCTTC
CASRAWGTSNEQFF
>-|TRBV3-1|many|TRBJ2-1
TGTGCCAGCAGCCACAGAAACGGGCTCCCTCGGGACAATGAGCAGTTCTTC
CASSHRNGLPRDNEQFF
>-|TRBV28|many|TRBJ1-2
TGTGCCAGCAGTTTAGGGACCAACTATGGCTACACCTTC
CASSLGTNYGYTF
>TRBD2|TRBV4-3|few|TRBJ2-7
TGCGCCAGCAGCCAAGCACTAGCGGTATCCTACGAGCAGTACTTC
CASSQALAVSYEQYF
>TRBD2|TRBV18|-|TRBJ2-5
TGTGCCAGCTCAGACCGGGAGGGACCTCAAGAGACCCAGTACTTC
CASSDREGPQETQYF
>TRBD2|TRBV29-1|many|TRBJ2-5
TGCAGCGTTAACAAAGGGGGGCGGGAGGCCCCGCCGGAGACCCAGTACTTC
CSVNKGGREAPPETQYF
>-|TRBV29-1|many|TRBJ1-4
TGCAGCGTTTGGCAGGGAGGAGAAAAACTGTTTTTT
CSVWQGGEKLFF
>-|TRBV15|few|TRBJ2-7
TGTGCCACCAGCAGAGATCTAGGGGTCCCTTTCTCCTACGAGCAGTACTTC
CATSRDLGVPFSYEQYF
>TRBD2|TRBV6-2/TRBV6-3|few|TRBJ2-7
TGTGCCAGCATTCCTAGCGGGAGGGTCAACGAGCAGTACTTC
CASIPSGRVNEQYF
>-|TRBV7-2|few|TRBJ2-7
TGTGCCAGCAGCTCCGACAGAGTCTCCCACGAGCAGTACTTC
CASSSDRVSHEQYF
>TRBD2|TRBV20-1|few|TRBJ2-2
TGCAGTGCTCCCCGACCAGCGGGAACCGGGGAGCTGTTTTTT
CSAPRPAGTGELFF
>-|TRBV20-1|-|TRBJ2-1
TGCAGTGCTGGATTCAATGAGCAGTTCTTC
CSAGFNEQFF
>-|TRBV20-1|few|TRBJ2-1
TGCAGTGCTAAGGTCCAGGGCTGGGAGCAGTTCTTC
CSAKVQGWEQFF
>TRBD1|TRBV7-3|few|TRBJ1-2
TGTGCCAGCAGCTTAATAAGGGGGCGCGGCTACACCTTC
CASSLIRGRGYTF
>-|TRBV4-3|few|TRBJ2-7
TGCGCCAGCAGCCCCACAAACGGGGAGGTCTTCTCCTACGAGCAGTACTTC
CASSPTNGEVFSYEQYF
>-|TRBV12-3/TRBV12-4|many|TRBJ1-6
TGTGCCAGCAGTCGGGGGACCGAGTCGACCCTCCACTTT
CASSRGTESTLHF
>-|TRBV6-5|few|TRBJ2-7
TGTGCCAGCAGTTCTTTTTTTACAGAGTTAGCCTACGAGCAGTACTTC
CASSSFFTELAYEQYF
>-|TRBV24-1|few|TRBJ2-2
TGTGCCACCAGGAGACTAGAGAGGGCGAACACCGGGGAGCTGTTTTTT
CATRRLERANTGELFF
>TRBD1|TRBV6-1|-|TRBJ2-5
TGTGCCAGCAGCCCTTGGGCCGCGGACAGGGGGATACAAGAGACCCAGTACTTC
CASSPWAADRGIQETQYF
>-|TRBV24-1|few|TRBJ1-2
TGTGCCACCAGTGATTCCCGGGGCACCCTGTTCTATGGCTACACCTTC
CATSDSRGTLFYGYTF
>-|TRBV20-1|-|TRBJ2-1
TGCAGTGCTAGAGGCCCGAGGGGGGGTTATGCCTACACTGAGCAGTTCTTC
CSARGPRGGYAYTEQFF
>TRBD2|TRBV14|few|TRBJ2-7
TGTGCCAGCAGCCTTTCTAGCGGGAGAATCTACGAGCAGTACTTC
CASSLSSGRIYEQYF
>-|TRBV5-1|many|TRBJ2-7
TGCGCCAGCAGGGTATCCGTCGAGCAGTACTTC
CASRVSVEQYF
>-|TRBV27|-|TRBJ2-7
TGTGCCAGCAGTTTACTCTGGGGGCTAGACGAGCAGTACTTC
CASSLLWGLDEQYF
>-|TRBV29-1|few|TRBJ2-7
TGCAGCGTTGAAGAGGCGGGCTTATCGTCATACGAGCAGTACTTC
CSVEEAGLSSYEQYF
>TRBD1|TRBV27|many|TRBJ2-1
TGTGCCAGCCGCCTCCCCGGGACAGGGAAAAATGAGCAGTTCTTC
CASRLPGTGKNEQFF
>-|TRBV27|few|TRBJ2-7
TGTGCCAAGGCACCCATCAGCTCCTACGAGCAGTACTTC
CAKAPISSYEQYF
>TRBD2|TRBV27|-|TRBJ2-1
TGTGCCAGCAGTTTAATCCTCGGGGGGAGCTCCTACAATGAGCAGTTCTTC
CASSLILGGSSYNEQFF
>-|TRBV15|few|TRBJ2-7
TGTGCCACCAGCAGAGTGCAGGGTCAAAGCCACGAGCAGTACTTC
CATSRVQGQSHEQYF
>TRBD2|TRBV20-1|-|TRBJ2-7
TGCAGTGCTTTATCCGGGACTAGCGGGAGATCAACCGAGCAGTACTTC
CSALSGTSGRSTEQYF
>-|TRBV12-3/TRBV12-4|-|TRBJ2-7
TGTGCCAGCAGTCTTACGACTGATACCTACGAGCAGTACTTC
CASSLTTDTYEQYF
>TRBD1|TRBV18|few|TRBJ1-5
TGTGCCAGCTCACTATCGACAGGGATATTGTCCAATCAGCCCCAGCATTTT
CASSLSTGILSNQPQHF
>-|TRBV20-1|few|TRBJ2-1
TGCAGTGCTAGGGGGTCTTTTTACAATGAGCAGTTCTTC
CSARGSFYNEQFF
>-|TRBV20-1|few|TRBJ2-7
TGCAGTGCTTCAGGGCCTAATCGGGAGACGACCCAGGAGCAGTACTTC
CSASGPNRETTQEQYF
>-|TRBV5-1|-|TRBJ2-1
TGCGCCAGCAGCTTGGGAGGCGCGGGGTCCTACAATGAGCAGTTCTTC
CASSLGGAGSYNEQFF
>TRBD2|TRBV10-3|many|TRBJ2-5
TGTGCCATCGGGACTAGCGGGTCAACAGAGACCCAGTACTTC
CAIGTSGSTETQYF
>-|TRBV30|-|TRBJ2-1
TGTGCCTGGAGTGTACCTAGCACTGTTGGGAATGAGCAGTTCTTC
CAWSVPSTVGNEQFF
>-|TRBV24-1|-|TRBJ2-1
TGTGCCACCAGTGATTCCCCCCCGCTACTTCATGAGCAGTTCTTC
CATSDSPPLLHEQFF
>TRBD2|TRBV7-3|-|TRBJ2-7
TGTGCCAGCAGCGACCCTAGCGGGAGCACCGGAAACGAGCAGTACTTC
CASSDPSGSTGNEQYF
>-|TRBV11-2|-|TRBJ1-1
TGTGCCAGCAGCTTGGGGGGGGGGATAGCTTTCTTT
CASSLGGGIAFF
>-|TRBV30|-|TRBJ2-7
TGTGCCTGGGGGGGGACAGCCGTCTACGAGCAGTACTTC
CAWGGTAVYEQYF
>-|TRBV28|-|TRBJ1-5
TGTGCCAGCAGTATGGGGACCGCTAAGCATTTT
CASSMGTAKHF